Many counts were recorded for the clone carrying this T cell receptor (beta chain). Its specificity is not known. The CDR3 covers 16 residues. V was pared by 4 bases and J by 1 base, with 11 bases between. Germline loops: CDR1 ENHRY, CDR2 SYGVKD. Samples came from axillary lymph nodes draining the breast cancer. This record belongs to a study of breast tumors, draining lymph nodes, adjacent tissues. Broader study findings: Tumor and nontumor repertoires were significantly more similar in luminal-like than in basal-like breast cancer. Data fit most tumor T cells coming from lymph node, expanding in tumor.

TCRdb fed the multiplex PCR reads into MiXCR, producing one record per CDR3 protein. This sample has roughly 130,000 distinct CDR3 sequences; 15% to 20% occur once, and the top ten carry over 3%. Sequenced input: axillary lymph node tissue. This clonotype was obtained from a female donor with breast cancer. Some clones in this sample may be carry-over from other donors' samples. The chain has TRBV10-3 and TRBJ2-6; D is unclear. The CDR3 region is CAISVLSGSGANVLTF. For the CDR3, the DNA is TGTGCCATCAGTGTCTTAAGTGGTTCTGGGGCCAACGTCCTGACTTTC.